The source of this T cell receptor (beta chain) is a study of Graves' ophthalmopathy and Graves' hyperthyroidism. The germline V gene encodes CDR1 MNHEY and CDR2 SVGEGT. The CDR3 consists of 14 residues. V shed 6 bases and J shed 7 bases, with 15 bases lying between them. General study findings and limits: Distinction of ophthalmopathy from stable hyperthyroidism by a 13-signature model reached 87.88% sensitivity and approximately 80% specificity.

Notes on this clonotype: Its antigen remains unknown.

Disease in donors with ophthalmopathy had moderate-to-severe activity, CAS ≥3, NOSPECS ≥4 and under 3 months' duration. As the template, RNA transcripts were used to amplify TCR beta CDR3 regions. HTBI primers were employed in first-round RT-PCR, then a second-round multiplex PCR followed. TCRdb re-called the multiplex PCR reads through MiXCR, storing one row per CDR3 protein. The sample has about 220,000 distinct CDR3 sequences, approximately 21% seen once. The sequenced sample was peripheral blood. The clonotype originates from a woman in her fifties or sixties with Graves' ophthalmopathy. The chain uses TRBV6-2 or TRBV6-3 and TRBJ2-2, with a weak D call TRBD1 (6 bases). The CDR3 here is CASRARGSFGELFF. The CDR3, as DNA: TGTGCCAGCAGAGCTAGGGGGTCCTTCGGGGAGCTGTTTTTT.